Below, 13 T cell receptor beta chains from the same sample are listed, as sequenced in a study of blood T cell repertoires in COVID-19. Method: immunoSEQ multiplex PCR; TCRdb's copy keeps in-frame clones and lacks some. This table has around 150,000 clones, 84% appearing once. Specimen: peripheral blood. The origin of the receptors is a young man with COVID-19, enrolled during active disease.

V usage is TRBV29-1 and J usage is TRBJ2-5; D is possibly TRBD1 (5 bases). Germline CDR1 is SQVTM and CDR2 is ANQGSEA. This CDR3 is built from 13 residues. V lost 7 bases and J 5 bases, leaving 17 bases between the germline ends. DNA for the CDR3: TGCAGCGCCCGTGTGGGGCCTGGGGAGACCCAGTACTTC. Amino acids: CSARVGPGETQYF.

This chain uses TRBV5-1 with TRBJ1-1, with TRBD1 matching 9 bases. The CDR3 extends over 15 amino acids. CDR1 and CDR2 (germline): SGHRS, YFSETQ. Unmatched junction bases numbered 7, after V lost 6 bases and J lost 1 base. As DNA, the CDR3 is TGCGCCAGCAATCCCGACAGGGGGAGGAACACTGAAGCTTTCTTT. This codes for CASNPDRGRNTEAFF.

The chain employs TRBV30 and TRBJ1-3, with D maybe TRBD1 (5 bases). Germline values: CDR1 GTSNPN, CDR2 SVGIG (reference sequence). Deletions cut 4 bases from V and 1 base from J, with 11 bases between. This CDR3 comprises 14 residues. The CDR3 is CAWNRGESGNTIYF. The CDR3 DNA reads TGTGCCTGGAACCGGGGGGAGTCTGGAAACACCATATATTTT.

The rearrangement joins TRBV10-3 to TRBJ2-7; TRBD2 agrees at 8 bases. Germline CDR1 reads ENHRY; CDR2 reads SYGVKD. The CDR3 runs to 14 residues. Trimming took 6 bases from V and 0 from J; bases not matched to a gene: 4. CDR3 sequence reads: CAIRAGTSSYEQYF. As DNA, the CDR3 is TGTGCCATCAGAGCCGGGACTAGCTCCTACGAGCAGTACTTC.

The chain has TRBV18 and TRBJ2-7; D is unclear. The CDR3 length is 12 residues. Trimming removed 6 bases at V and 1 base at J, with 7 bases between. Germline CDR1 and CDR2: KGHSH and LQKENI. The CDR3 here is CASSPTSYEQYF. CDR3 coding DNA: TGTGCCAGCTCCCCAACTTCCTACGAGCAGTACTTC. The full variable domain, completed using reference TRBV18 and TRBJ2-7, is NAGVMQNPRHLVRRRGQEARLRCSPMKGHSHVYWYRQLPEEGLKFMVYLQKENIIDESGMPKERFSAEFPKEGPSILRIQQVVRGDSAAYFCASSPTSYEQYFGPGTRLTVT.

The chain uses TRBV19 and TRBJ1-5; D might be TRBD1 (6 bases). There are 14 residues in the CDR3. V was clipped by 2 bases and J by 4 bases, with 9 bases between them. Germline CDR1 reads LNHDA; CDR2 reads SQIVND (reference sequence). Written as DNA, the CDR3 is TGTGCCAGTAGTATACAGGGGAATAATCAGCCCCAGCATTTT. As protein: CASSIQGNNQPQHF.

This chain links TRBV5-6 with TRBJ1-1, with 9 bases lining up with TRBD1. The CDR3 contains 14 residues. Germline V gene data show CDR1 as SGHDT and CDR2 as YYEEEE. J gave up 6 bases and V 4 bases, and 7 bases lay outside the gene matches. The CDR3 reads CASSRLRDRAEAFF. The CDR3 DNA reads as TGTGCCAGCAGCAGACTCCGGGACAGGGCTGAAGCTTTCTTT.

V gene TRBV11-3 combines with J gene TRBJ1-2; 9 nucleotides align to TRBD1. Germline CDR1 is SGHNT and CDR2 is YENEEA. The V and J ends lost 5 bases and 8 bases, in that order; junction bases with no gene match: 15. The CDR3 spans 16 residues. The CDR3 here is CASSPRRTGVDEGYTF. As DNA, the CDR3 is TGTGCCAGCAGCCCGAGGCGGACAGGGGTGGATGAAGGCTACACCTTC.

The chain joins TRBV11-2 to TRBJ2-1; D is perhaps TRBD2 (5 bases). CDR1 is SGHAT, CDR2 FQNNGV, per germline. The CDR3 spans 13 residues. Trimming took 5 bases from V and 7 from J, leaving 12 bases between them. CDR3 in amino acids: CASSPGNSNEQFF. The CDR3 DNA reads TGTGCCAGCAGCCCCGGGAACTCTAATGAGCAGTTCTTC.

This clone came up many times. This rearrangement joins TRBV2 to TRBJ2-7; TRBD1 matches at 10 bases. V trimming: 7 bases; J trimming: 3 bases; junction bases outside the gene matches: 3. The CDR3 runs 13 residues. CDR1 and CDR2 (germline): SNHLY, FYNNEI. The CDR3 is CASKGQGNYEQYF. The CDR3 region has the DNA TGTGCCAGCAAGGGACAGGGGAACTACGAGCAGTACTTC.

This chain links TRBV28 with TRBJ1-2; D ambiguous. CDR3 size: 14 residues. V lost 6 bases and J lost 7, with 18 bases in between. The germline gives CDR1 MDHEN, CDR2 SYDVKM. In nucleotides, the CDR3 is TGTGCCAGCAGCCCCCAAGTCGGGGTTGGTGGCTACACCTTC. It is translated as CASSPQVGVGGYTF.

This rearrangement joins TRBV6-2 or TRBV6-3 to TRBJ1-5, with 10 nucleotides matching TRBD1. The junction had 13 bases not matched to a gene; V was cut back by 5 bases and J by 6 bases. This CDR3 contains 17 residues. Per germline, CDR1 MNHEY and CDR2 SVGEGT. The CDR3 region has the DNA TGTGCCAGCAGTCCCTATTACGGGACAGGGGCGGGTCAGCCCCAGCATTTT. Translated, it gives CASSPYYGTGAGQPQHF.

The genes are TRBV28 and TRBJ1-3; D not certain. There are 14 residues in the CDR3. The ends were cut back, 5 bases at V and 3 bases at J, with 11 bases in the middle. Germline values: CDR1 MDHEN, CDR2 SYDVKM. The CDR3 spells CASSERSYGNTIYF. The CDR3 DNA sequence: TGTGCCAGCAGTGAGCGCAGTTATGGAAACACCATATATTTT.